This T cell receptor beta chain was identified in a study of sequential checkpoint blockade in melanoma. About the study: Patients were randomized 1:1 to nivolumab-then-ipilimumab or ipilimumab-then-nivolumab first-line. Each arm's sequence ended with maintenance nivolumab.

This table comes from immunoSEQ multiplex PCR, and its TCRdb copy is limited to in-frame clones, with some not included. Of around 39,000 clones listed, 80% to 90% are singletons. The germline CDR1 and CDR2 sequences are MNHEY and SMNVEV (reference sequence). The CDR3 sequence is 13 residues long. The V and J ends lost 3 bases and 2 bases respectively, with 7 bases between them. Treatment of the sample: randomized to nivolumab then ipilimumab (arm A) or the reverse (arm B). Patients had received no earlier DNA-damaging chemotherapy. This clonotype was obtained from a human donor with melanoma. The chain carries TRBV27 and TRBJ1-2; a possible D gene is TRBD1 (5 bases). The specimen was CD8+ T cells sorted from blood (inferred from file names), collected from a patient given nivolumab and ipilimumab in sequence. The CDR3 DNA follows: TGTGCCAGCAGTTTGGGGCGCAACTATGGCTACACCTTC. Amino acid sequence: CASSLGRNYGYTF.